This TCR beta chain was recovered during a study of T-cell reconstitution after alpha-beta-depleted transplantation in children. Study findings and constraints: Hyperexpanded clones declined; after one year, newly produced T cells mostly supplied diversity. Some patients' high day-60 TCRbeta diversity was attributed to recipient cells surviving conditioning.

As for this clonotype: Antigen: not known.

A TCRbeta library incorporating unique molecular identifiers was prepared. Using its own MiXCR run on the PCR reads, TCRdb lists one record per CDR3 protein. The table records about 210,000 distinct CDR3 sequences, approximately 15% of them present only once. The length of the CDR3 is 13 residues. CDR1 is ENHRY and CDR2 is SYGVKD in the germline V gene. V was cut by 2 bases and J by 11 bases, with 15 bases left in between. This chain connects TRBV10-3 to TRBJ1-1; D gene ambiguous. This TCR was recovered from a male patient between 2 and 15 years old who had a stem cell transplant for acute lymphoblastic leukemia, so the T cells may come from the graft donor. The specimen comprised PBMCs, mostly from graft donor cells, sampled 360 days after TCRalphabeta/CD19-depleted stem cell transplant. The CDR3 DNA sequence: TGTGCCATCAGTGAGAGTCTGGAGGGCCAGGCTTTCTTT. Its translation: CAISESLEGQAFF.